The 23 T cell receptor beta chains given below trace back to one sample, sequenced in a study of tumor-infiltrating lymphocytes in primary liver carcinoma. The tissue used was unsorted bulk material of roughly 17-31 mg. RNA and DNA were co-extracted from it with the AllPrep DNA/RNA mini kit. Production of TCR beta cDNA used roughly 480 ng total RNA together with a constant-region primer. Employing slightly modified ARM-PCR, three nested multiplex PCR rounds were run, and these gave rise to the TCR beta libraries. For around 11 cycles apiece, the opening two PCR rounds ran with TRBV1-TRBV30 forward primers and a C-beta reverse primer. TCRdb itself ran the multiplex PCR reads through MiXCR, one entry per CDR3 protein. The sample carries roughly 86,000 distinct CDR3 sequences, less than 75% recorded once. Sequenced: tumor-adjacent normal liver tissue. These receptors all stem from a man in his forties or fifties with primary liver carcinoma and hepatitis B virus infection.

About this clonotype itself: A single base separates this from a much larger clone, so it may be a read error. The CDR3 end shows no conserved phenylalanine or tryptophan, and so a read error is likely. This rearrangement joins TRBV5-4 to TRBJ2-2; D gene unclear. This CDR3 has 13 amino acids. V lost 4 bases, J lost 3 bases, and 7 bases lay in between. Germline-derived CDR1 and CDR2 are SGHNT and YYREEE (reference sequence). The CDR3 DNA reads TGTGCCAGCAGCCTCACTTACACCGGGGAGCTGTTTTCT. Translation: CASSLTYTGELFS.

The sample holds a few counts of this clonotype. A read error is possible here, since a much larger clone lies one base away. The CDR3 spells CASSQAGGKVFF. In nucleotides, the CDR3 is TGCGCCAGCAGCCAAGCAGGGGGAAAAGTGTTTTTT. The rearrangement links TRBV4-1 to TRBJ1-4, with 7 bases aligning to TRBD1. CDR1 is MGHRA, CDR2 YSYEKL, per germline. This CDR3 region has 12 residues.

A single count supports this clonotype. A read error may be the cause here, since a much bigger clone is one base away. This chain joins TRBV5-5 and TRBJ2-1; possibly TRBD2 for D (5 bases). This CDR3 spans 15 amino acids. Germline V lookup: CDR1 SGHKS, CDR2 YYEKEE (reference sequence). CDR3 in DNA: TGTGCCAGCAGATTGGAGGCGAGCTCCTACAATGAGCAGTTCTTC. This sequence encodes CASRLEASSYNEQFF.

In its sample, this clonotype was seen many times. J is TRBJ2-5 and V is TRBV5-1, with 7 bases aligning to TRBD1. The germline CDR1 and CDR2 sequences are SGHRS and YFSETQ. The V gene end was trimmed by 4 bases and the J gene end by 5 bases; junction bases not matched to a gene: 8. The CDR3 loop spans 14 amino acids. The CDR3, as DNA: TGCGCCAGCAGCCTGAGGGACAGCCGGGAGACCCAGTACTTC. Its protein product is CASSLRDSRETQYF.

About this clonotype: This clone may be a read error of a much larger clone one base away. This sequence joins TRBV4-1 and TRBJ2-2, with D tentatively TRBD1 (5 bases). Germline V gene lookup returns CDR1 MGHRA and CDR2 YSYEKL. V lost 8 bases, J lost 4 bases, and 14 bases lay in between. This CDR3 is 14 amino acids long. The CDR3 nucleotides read TGCGCCAGCTGCCTTACCCAGGGCACCGGGGAGCTGTTTTTT. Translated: CASCLTQGTGELFF.

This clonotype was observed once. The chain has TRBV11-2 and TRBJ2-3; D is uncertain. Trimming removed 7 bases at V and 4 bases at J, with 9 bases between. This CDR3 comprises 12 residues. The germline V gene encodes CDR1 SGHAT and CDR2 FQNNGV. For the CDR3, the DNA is TGTGCCAGCAATATCTGGGCAGATACGCAGTATTTT. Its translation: CASNIWADTQYF.

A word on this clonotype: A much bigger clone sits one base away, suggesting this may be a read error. CDR3 nucleotides: TGTGCCGGCAGTGAAGTAGGACTAGGGATCACAGATACGCAGTATTTT. Translation gives CAGSEVGLGITDTQYF. The chain couples TRBV6-1 to TRBJ2-3; 7 nucleotides line up with TRBD2. Germline-derived CDR1 and CDR2 are MNHNS and SASEGT. This CDR3 has 16 amino acids.

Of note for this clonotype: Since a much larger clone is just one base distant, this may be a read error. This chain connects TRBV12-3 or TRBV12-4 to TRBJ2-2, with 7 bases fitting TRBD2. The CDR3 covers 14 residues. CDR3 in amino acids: CANSLMGLTGELFF. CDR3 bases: TGTGCCAACAGTTTAATGGGACTAACCGGGGAGCTGTTTTTT.

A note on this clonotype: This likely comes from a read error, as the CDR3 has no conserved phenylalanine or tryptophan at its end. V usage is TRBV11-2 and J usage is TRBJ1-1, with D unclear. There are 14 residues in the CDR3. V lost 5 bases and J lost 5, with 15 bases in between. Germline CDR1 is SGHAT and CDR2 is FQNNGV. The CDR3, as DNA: TGTGCCAGCAGCCCATCGTATGAAGGTACTGAAGCTTTCTTA. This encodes CASSPSYEGTEAFL.

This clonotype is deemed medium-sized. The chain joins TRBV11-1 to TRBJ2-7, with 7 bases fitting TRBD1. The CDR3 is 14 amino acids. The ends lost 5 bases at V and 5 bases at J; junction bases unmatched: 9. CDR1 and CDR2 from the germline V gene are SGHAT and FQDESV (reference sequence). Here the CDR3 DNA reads TGTGCCAGCAGCGTGAACAGGGGAGACCACGAGCAGTACTTC. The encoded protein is CASSVNRGDHEQYF.

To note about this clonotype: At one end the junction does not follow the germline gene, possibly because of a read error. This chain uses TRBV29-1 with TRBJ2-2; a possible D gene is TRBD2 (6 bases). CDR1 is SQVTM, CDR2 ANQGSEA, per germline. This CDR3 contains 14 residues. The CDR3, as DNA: TGCAGTGTTGAAGGCGGGACGTCTGCCGGGGAGCTGTTTTTT. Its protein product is CSVEGGTSAGELFF.

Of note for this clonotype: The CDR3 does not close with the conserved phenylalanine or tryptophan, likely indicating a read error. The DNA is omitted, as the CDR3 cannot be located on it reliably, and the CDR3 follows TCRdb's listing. CDR3 sequence: CASGVGANVLAS. The gene calls are TRBV11-2 and TRBJ2-6. From germline, CDR1 is SGHAT and CDR2 FQNNGV. The CDR3 has 12 amino acids, counting both end residues.

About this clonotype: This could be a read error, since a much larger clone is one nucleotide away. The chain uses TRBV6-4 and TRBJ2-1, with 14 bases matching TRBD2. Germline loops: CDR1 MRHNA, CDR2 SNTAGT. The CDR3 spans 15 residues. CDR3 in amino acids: CARSEGTSGSNEQFF. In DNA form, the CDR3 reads TGTGCCAGAAGTGAGGGGACTAGCGGGAGCAATGAGCAGTTCTTC.

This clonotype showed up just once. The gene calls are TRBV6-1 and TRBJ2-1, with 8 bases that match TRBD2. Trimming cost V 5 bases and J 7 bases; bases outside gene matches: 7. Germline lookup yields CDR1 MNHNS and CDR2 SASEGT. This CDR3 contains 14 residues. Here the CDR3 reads CASSYVTSVNEQFF. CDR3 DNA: TGTGCCAGCAGTTACGTGACTAGCGTGAATGAGCAGTTCTTC.

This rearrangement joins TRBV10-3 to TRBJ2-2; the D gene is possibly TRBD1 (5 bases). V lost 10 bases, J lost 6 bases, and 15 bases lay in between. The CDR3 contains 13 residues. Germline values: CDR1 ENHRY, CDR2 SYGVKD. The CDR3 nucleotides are TGTGCCACCAGGGCGGATGACGCCGGGGAGCTGTTTTTT. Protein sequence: CATRADDAGELFF.

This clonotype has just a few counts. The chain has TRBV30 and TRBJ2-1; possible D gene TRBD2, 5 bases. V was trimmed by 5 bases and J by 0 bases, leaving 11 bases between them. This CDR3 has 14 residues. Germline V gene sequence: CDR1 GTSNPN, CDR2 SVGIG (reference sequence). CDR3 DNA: TGTGCCTGGGAGGGTGCCCTCTCCTACAATGAGCAGTTCTTC. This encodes CAWEGALSYNEQFF.

This chain's CDR3 is CASSPQSYEQYF. CDR3 bases: TGTGCCAGCAGTCCTCAGAGTTACGAGCAGTACTTC. The rearrangement links TRBV28 to TRBJ2-7; D remains ambiguous. Germline CDR1 and CDR2: MDHEN and SYDVKM. The CDR3 covers 12 residues. Trimming took 5 bases from V and 4 from J, leaving 9 bases between them.

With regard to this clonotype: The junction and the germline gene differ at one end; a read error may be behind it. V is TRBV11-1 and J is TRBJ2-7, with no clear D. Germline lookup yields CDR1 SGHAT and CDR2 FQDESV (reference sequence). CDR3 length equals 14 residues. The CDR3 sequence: CVSSLGLSSYEQYF. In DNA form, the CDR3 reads TGTGTCAGCAGCTTGGGGTTATCCTCCTACGAGCAGTATTTC.

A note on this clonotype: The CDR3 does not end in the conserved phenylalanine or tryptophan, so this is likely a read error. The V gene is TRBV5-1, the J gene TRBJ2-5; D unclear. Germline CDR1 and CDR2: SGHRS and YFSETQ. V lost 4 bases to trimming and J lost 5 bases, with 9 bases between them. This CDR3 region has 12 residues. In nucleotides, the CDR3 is TGCGCCAGCAGCCAGTTCGGGGAGACCCAGTACTTA. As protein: CASSQFGETQYL.

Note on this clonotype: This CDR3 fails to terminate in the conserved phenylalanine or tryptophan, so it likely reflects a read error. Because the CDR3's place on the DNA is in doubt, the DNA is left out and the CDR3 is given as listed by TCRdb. The CDR3 loop reads CASSYRLKQPQLY. The chain has TRBV6-5 and TRBJ1-5. The CDR3 contains 13 residues when both ends are counted. The germline V gene encodes CDR1 MNHEY and CDR2 SVGAGI.

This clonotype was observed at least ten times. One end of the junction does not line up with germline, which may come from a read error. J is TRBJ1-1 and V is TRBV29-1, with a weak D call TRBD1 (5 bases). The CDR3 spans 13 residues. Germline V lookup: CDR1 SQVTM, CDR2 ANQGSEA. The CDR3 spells CSVAQQVNTEAFF. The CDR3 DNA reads TGCAGCGTTGCCCAACAGGTTAACACTGAAGCCTTCTTT.

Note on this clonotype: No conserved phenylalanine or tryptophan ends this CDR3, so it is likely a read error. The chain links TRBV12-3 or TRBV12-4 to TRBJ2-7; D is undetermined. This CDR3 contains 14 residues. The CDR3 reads CANSGVSSSYEQYI. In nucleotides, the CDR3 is TGTGCCAACAGTGGCGTGTCTTCCTCCTACGAGCAGTACATC.

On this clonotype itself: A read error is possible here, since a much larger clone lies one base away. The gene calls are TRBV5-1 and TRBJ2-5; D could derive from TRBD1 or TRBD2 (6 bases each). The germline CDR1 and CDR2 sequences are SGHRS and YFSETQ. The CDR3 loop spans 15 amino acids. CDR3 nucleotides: TGCCCCAGCAGCTTGGAGGGACAAGGAGGAGAGACCCAGTACTTC. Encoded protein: CPSSLEGQGGETQYF.